One T cell receptor beta chain is described in this entry. The antigen is not known. This entry comes from a study of blood T cells in healthy people across ages. Study observations and caveats: Diversity was estimated from one million T cells, and these estimates were considered underestimates. Roughly linearly, TCR beta diversity per million T cells fell as age increased. There was a strong correlation between TCR beta diversity and naive T cell percentage.

In terms of origin and age, donors were healthy Caucasian individuals from Russia aged 6 to 90. The authors ran a second PCR of about 7 to 11 cycles using a sample-barcoded 5' primer and a J-beta primer mix. TCRdb ran MiXCR on the 5' RACE reads and lists one entry per CDR3 protein. Here the sample spans over a million distinct CDR3 sequences, over 35% being singletons. V shed 2 bases and J shed 7 bases, with 12 bases lying between them. CDR1 and CDR2 (germline): MNHNY, SVGAGI (reference sequence). CDR3 length: 14 residues. The chain carries TRBV6-6 and TRBJ2-1; a weak D match, TRBD1 (5 bases). The source material was blood. The receptor comes from a woman aged 60-70 years in good health. Written as DNA, the CDR3 is TGTGCCAGCAGTTACCTAGGGGTAGGGAATGAGCAGTTCTTC. Amino acids: CASSYLGVGNEQFF.